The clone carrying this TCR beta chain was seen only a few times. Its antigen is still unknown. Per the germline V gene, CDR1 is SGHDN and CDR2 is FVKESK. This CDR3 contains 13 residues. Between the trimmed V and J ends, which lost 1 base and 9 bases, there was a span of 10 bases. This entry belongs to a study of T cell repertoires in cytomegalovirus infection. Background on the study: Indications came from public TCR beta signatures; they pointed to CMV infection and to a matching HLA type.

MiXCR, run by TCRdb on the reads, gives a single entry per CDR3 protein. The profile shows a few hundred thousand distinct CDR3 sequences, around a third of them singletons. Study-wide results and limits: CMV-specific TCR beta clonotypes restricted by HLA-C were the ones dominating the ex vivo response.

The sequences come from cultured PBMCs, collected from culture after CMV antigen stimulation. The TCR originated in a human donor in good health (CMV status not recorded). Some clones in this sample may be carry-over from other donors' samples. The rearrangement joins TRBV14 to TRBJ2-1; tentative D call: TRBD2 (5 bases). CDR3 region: CASSQGPGIEQFF. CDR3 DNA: TGTGCCAGCAGCCAAGGTCCCGGGATTGAGCAGTTCTTC.